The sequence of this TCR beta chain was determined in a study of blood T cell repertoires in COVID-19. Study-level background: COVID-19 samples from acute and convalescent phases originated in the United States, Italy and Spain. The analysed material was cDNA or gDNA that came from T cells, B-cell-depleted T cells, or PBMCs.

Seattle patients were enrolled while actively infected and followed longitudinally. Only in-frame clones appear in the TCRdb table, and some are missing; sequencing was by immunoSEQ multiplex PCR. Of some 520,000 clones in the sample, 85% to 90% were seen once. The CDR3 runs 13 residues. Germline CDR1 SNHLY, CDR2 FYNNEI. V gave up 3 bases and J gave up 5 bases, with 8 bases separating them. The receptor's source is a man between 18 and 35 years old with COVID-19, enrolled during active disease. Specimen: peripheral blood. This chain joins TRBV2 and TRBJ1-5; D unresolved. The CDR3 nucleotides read TGTGCCAGCAGTGATCCCTTAGATCAGCCCCAGCATTTT. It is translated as CASSDPLDQPQHF.